The next 20 T cell receptor beta chains were all read from a single sample in a study of PD-1 blockade in mismatch repair-deficient tumors. Here immunoSEQ multiplex PCR was the method, and the copy in TCRdb shows in-frame clones only, minus some. The sample holds approximately 110,000 clones; approximately 80% are singletons and the top ten take roughly 4.5%. The sequences come from peripheral blood, collected approximately 60 weeks after starting pembrolizumab. These receptors all come from an adult with mismatch repair-deficient cancer.

The CDR3 here is CATSRAGPANYGYTF. The CDR3 nucleotides are TGTGCCACCAGCAGGGCGGGACCGGCTAACTATGGCTACACCTTC. The chain employs TRBV15 and TRBJ1-2; tentatively, D is TRBD1 (5 bases). The CDR3 loop spans 15 amino acids. The V end lost 3 bases, the J end lost 0 bases, and 11 bases lay between the germline ends. CDR1 is LNHNV, CDR2 YYDKDF, per germline (reference sequence). Looking up the rest from reference TRBV15 and TRBJ1-2 gives the full variable domain: DAMVIQNPRYQVTQFGKPVTLSCSQTLNHNVMYWYQQKSSQAPKLLFHYYDKDFNNEADTPDNFQSRRPNTSFCFLDIRSPGLGDTAMYLCATSRAGPANYGYTFGSGTRLTVV.

The table lists this clone with a count of one. The rearrangement links TRBV11-3 to TRBJ2-1; D may be TRBD2 (6 bases). CDR3 length equals 14 residues. V lost 1 base, J lost 9 bases, and 13 bases lay in between. Germline CDR1 reads SGHNT; CDR2 reads YENEEA. Here the CDR3 DNA reads TGTGCCAGCAGCTTAGCGGGGGTCTGGGGTGAGCAGTTCTTC. Residues: CASSLAGVWGEQFF.

With respect to this clone: The sample has other DNA sequences that encode this CDR3 too. The chain is built from TRBV5-4 and TRBJ1-2; 10 positions agree with TRBD1. Per germline, CDR1 SGHNT and CDR2 YYREEE (reference sequence). The junction had 6 bases not matched to a gene; V was cut back by 3 bases and J by 4 bases. The CDR3 length is 15 residues. CDR3 sequence (DNA): TGTGCCAGCAGCTCCCGGGACAGGGGCGGCTATGGCTACACCTTC. Translated: CASSSRDRGGYGYTF.

The J gene is TRBJ1-1, the V gene TRBV7-3; D is perhaps TRBD1 (5 bases). Per germline, CDR1 SGHTA and CDR2 FQGTGA. The CDR3 loop spans 14 amino acids. V was cut by 8 bases and J by 1 base, with 14 bases left in between. In DNA form, the CDR3 reads TGTGCCAGCCTTCCCGGGGCGACGAACACTGAAGCTTTCTTT. Translated, it gives CASLPGATNTEAFF.

The chain is built from TRBV2 and TRBJ1-1; D uncertain. V was pared by 1 base and J by 8 bases, with 5 bases between. The V gene's germline CDR1 is SNHLY and CDR2 FYNNEI. The CDR3 loop spans 11 amino acids. The CDR3 coding sequence is TGTGCCAGCAGTGAAGGGGTAGAAGCTTTCTTT. This encodes CASSEGVEAFF.

The chain recombines TRBV7-6 with TRBJ2-7; perhaps TRBD2 as D (6 bases). CDR3 length equals 12 residues. From germline, CDR1 is SGHVS and CDR2 FNYEAQ. V lost 8 bases and J 1 base, leaving 9 bases between the germline ends. CDR3 sequence: CASGGTSYEQYF. Here the CDR3 DNA reads TGTGCCAGCGGTGGGACTTCCTACGAGCAGTACTTC. Looking up the rest from reference TRBV7-6 and TRBJ2-7 gives the full variable domain: GAGVSQSPRYKVTKRGQDVALRCDPISGHVSLYWYRQALGQGPEFLTYFNYEAQQDKSGLPNDRFSAERPEGSISTLTIQRTEQRDSAMYRCASGGTSYEQYFGPGTRLTVT.

The chain uses TRBV13 and TRBJ1-3; D perhaps matches TRBD1 (5 bases). The CDR3 runs 15 residues. V dropped 4 bases and J dropped 4 bases, with 14 bases sitting between them. The V gene's germline CDR1 is PRHDT and CDR2 FYEKMQ (reference sequence). DNA for the CDR3: TGTGCCAGCAGCTCATACGGGGACTTCGGAAACACCATATATTTT. Translation: CASSSYGDFGNTIYF.

The J gene is TRBJ1-5, the V gene TRBV5-8; TRBD1 might be the D (6 bases). Trimming took 0 bases from V and 0 from J, leaving 13 bases between them. The CDR3 is 17 residues long. Germline V gene sequence: CDR1 SGHTS, CDR2 YDEGEE. The CDR3 loop is CASSLEPGAFSNQPQHF. The CDR3 DNA follows: TGTGCCAGCAGCTTGGAGCCAGGGGCCTTTAGCAATCAGCCCCAGCATTTT.

This clone was seen more than once but under ten times. The chain employs TRBV9 and TRBJ2-2, with D perhaps given as TRBD1 or TRBD2 (6 bases each). The germline gives CDR1 SGDLS, CDR2 YYNGEE. The CDR3 sequence is 15 residues long. Between the trimmed V and J ends, which lost 0 bases and 6 bases, there was a span of 12 bases. The CDR3 reads CASSVEGGIPGELFF. CDR3 in DNA: TGTGCCAGCAGCGTAGAAGGGGGGATACCCGGGGAGCTGTTTTTT.

In its sample, this clone was seen once. The rearrangement joins TRBV7-9 to TRBJ2-1; D remains unclear. This CDR3 has 12 residues. Trimming shortened V by 1 base and J by 8 bases, and 6 bases separated the two germline ends. Germline-derived CDR1 and CDR2 are SEHNR and FQNEAQ (reference sequence). The CDR3 reads CASSLGFYEQFF. CDR3 nucleotide sequence: TGTGCCAGCAGCTTAGGGTTCTATGAGCAGTTCTTC. Using reference TRBV7-9 and TRBJ2-1 for the parts outside the CDR3, the full variable domain is DTGVSQNPRHKITKRGQNVTFRCDPISEHNRLYWYRQTLGQGPEFLTYFQNEAQLEKSRLLSDRFSAERPKGSFSTLEIQRTEQGDSAMYLCASSLGFYEQFFGPGTRLTVL.

This chain uses TRBV6-1 with TRBJ1-1; 7 bases fit TRBD1. This CDR3 has 13 amino acids. The ends lost 3 bases at V and 9 bases at J; junction bases unmatched: 7. CDR1 and CDR2 from the germline V gene are MNHNS and SASEGT. The CDR3 region is CASSERRGLQAFF. CDR3 DNA: TGTGCCAGCAGTGAGAGGAGGGGGCTACAAGCTTTCTTT.

The chain joins TRBV2 to TRBJ1-2; D is unresolved. This CDR3 comprises 14 residues. V lost 6 bases to trimming and J lost 6 bases, with 17 bases between them. CDR1 is SNHLY, CDR2 FYNNEI, per germline. Written as DNA, the CDR3 is TGTGCCAGCAGGGAGAGTGGGGTATCTAATGGCTACACCTTC. Protein sequence: CASRESGVSNGYTF.

A word on this clone: Its ends do not fully match the called genes, so a read error is possible. This chain connects TRBV9 to TRBJ2-7; 9 bases match TRBD2. The CDR3 is 15 amino acids. Per germline, CDR1 SGDLS and CDR2 YYNGEE. In nucleotides, the CDR3 is TGTGCCAGCAGCGCCCGAGGGGGTAGCGGGAGCGCAGTTGTCTTC. It specifies CASSARGGSGSAVVF.

This chain links TRBV6-1 with TRBJ2-5; D tentatively fits TRBD1 or TRBD2 (5 bases each). Trimming left V 4 bases short and J 1 base short, with 13 bases between. The CDR3 runs 15 residues. Germline CDR1 is MNHNS and CDR2 is SASEGT. The CDR3 loop is CASSVGPGSQETQYF. CDR3 nucleotide sequence: TGTGCCAGCAGTGTGGGGCCGGGAAGCCAAGAGACCCAGTACTTC.

In this sample, this clone turned up once. CDR3 sequence: CASSPGTRAYEQYF. CDR3 bases: TGCGCCAGCAGCCCCGGGACAAGAGCCTACGAGCAGTACTTC. The V and J genes are TRBV5-1 and TRBJ2-7; TRBD1 might be the D (6 bases). Trimming stripped 4 bases from V and 2 bases from J, with 13 bases between. Germline V gene data show CDR1 as SGHRS and CDR2 as YFSETQ. There are 14 residues in the CDR3.

This chain connects TRBV19 to TRBJ2-3; 8 nucleotides line up with TRBD2. V dropped 7 bases and J dropped 3; count of bases not matched to a gene: 6. In germline, CDR1 is LNHDA, CDR2 SQIVND (reference sequence). The CDR3 covers 14 residues. The CDR3, as DNA: TGTGCCAGTAACGGCGGGAGGCCTACAGATACGCAGTATTTT. Translating gives CASNGGRPTDTQYF.

The chain carries TRBV7-6 and TRBJ1-5; D is uncertain. The germline V gene has CDR1 SGHVS and CDR2 FNYEAQ. The CDR3 spans 15 residues. V dropped 0 bases and J dropped 5 bases, with 11 bases sitting between them. CDR3 region: CASSLAVGFDQPQHF. The CDR3 region has the DNA TGTGCCAGCAGCTTAGCGGTAGGGTTTGATCAGCCCCAGCATTTT.

The CDR3 reads CASSDGGANQPQHF. CDR3 DNA: TGTGCCAGCTCCGACGGAGGGGCCAATCAGCCCCAGCATTTT. The V and J genes are TRBV2 and TRBJ1-5; the D gene is possibly TRBD1 (5 bases). The CDR3 length is 14 residues. The germline CDR1 and CDR2 sequences are SNHLY and FYNNEI. With 8 bases removed from V and 3 bases from J, the gap between germline ends came to 14 bases.

V and J are TRBV9 and TRBJ1-1, with D maybe TRBD1 (5 bases). V dropped 7 bases and J dropped 0 bases, with 13 bases sitting between them. The CDR3 covers 14 residues. Germline V gene sequence: CDR1 SGDLS, CDR2 YYNGEE. This CDR3 is CASRQGIMNTEAFF. CDR3 DNA sequence: TGTGCCAGCCGGCAGGGCATCATGAACACTGAAGCTTTCTTT.

The chain recombines TRBV9 with TRBJ2-3; TRBD2 aligns across 13 bases. CDR1 is SGDLS and CDR2 is YYNGEE in the germline V gene. The V gene end was trimmed by 3 bases and the J gene end by 2 bases; junction bases not matched to a gene: 15. CDR3 length: 20 residues. CDR3 nucleotides: TGTGCCAGCAGCGACCCGATCGCCGGGACTAGCGGGACCCTCACAGATACGCAGTATTTT. Amino acid sequence: CASSDPIAGTSGTLTDTQYF.